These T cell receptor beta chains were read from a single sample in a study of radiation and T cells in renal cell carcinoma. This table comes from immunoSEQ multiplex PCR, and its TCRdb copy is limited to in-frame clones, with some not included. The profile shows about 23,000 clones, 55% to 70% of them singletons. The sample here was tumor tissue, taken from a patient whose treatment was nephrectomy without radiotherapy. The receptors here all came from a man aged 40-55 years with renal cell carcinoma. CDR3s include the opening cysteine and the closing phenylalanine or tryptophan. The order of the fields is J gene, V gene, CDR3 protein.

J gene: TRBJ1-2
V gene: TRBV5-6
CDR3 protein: CASSLRGGYGYTF

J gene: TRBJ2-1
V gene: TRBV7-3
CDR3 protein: CASSLSDYNEQFF

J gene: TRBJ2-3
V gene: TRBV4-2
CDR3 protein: CASSQEFSGGATDTQYF

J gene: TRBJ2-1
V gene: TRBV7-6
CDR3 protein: CASSLEVNGNYNEQFF

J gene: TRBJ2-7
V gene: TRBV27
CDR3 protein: CASRYGTSGSYEQYF

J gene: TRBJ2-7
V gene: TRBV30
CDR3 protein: CAWRVAGGVYEQYF

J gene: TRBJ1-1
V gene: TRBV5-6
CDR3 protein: CASSYLDRGPRLNTEAFF

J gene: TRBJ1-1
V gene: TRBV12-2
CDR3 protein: CASRLALIAGRTEAFF

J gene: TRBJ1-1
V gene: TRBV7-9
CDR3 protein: CASGLTGPNTEAFF

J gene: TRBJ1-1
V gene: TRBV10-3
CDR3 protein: CAQRGEGDTEAFF

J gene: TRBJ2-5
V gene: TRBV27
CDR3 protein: CASSLDWGARAQYF

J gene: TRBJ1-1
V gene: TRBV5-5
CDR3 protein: CASSRLTGDGEAFF

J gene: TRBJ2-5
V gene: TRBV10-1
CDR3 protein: CATSGGVGLETQYF

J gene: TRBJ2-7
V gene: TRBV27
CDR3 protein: CASSLGGLEQYF

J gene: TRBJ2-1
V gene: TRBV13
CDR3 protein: CASSINRGDSSYNEQFF

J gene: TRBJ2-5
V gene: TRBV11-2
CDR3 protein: CASSLVAGHQETQYF

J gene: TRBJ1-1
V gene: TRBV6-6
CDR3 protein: CASSPGLNTEAFF

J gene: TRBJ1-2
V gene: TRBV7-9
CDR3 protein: CASSLGEFYGYTF

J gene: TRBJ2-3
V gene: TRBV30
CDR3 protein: CAWSLPGTTQYF

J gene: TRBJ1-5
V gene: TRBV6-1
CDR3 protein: CASSELGKQPQHF

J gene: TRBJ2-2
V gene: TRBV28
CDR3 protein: CASRPRTSGSTGELFF

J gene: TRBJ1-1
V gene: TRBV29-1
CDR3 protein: CSVAISGRTMNTEAFF

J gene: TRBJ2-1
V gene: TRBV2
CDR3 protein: CASGDGAYNEQFF

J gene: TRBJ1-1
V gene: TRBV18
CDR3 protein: CASSPSGQSNTEAFF

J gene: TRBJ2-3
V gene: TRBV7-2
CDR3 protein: CASSLGPTSTDTQYF

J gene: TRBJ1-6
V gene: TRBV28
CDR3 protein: CASQSQGALNSPLHF

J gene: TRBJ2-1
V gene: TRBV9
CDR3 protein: CASSPIGLAVPSSYNEQFF

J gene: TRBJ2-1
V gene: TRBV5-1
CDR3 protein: CASSPGTSSYNEQFF

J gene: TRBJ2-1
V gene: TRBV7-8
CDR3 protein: CASSLALDEQFF

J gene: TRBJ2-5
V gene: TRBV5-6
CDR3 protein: CASSFGRSWGTQYF

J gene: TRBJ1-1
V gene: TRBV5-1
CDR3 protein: CASSWDSPNEAFF

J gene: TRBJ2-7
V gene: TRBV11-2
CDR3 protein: CASRSGLAGAGEQYF

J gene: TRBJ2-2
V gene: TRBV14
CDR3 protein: CASSPSSSPGSWNTGELFF

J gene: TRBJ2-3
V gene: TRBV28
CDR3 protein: CASSLVLAGRGTDTQYF

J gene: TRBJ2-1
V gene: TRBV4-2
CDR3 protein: CASSQEEGGSYNEQFF

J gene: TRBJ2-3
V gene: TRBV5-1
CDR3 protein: CASSWAGSTDTQYF

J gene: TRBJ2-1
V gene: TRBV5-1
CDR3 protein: CASSLEGGGRYNEQFF

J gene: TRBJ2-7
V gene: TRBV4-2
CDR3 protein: CASSPGTPSYEQYF

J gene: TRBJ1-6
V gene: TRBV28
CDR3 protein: CASSLRSGRNSPLHF

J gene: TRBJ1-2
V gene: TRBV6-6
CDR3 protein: CASSPSDRVGGYTF

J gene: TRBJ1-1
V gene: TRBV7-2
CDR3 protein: CASSTQGGLGTEAFF

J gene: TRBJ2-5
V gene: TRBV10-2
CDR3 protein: CASTSTGGQETQYF

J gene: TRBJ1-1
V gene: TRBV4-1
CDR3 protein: CASSQGGTYTEAFF

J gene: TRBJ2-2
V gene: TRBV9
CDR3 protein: CASSVLAEPRTGELFF

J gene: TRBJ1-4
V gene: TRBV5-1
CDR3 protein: CASSLTANNEKLFF

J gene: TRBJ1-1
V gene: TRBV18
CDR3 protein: CASSPGVRNTEAFF

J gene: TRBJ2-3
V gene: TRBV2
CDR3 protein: CASSELAGVTDTQYF

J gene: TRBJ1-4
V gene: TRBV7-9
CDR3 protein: CASSLAGQGVSTNEKLFF

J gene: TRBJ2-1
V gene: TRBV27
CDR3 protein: CASSLSGHEQFF

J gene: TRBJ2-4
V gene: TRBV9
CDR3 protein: CASSVEASAKNIQYF

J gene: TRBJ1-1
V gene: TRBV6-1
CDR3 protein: CASSERQDNTEAFF

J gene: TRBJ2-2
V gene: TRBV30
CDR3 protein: CAWIRGEDTGELFF

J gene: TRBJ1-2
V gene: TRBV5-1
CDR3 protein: CASSLNGNYGYTF

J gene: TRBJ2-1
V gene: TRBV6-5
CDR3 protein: CASSYAGTTNNEQFF

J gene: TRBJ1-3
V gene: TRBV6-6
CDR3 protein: CASSFVGTIYF

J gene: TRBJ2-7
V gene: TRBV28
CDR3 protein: CASRETGGYEQYF

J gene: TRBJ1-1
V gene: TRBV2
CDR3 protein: CASLGAPRGRAFF

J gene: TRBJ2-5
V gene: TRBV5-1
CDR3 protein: CASSLKGRDYETQYF